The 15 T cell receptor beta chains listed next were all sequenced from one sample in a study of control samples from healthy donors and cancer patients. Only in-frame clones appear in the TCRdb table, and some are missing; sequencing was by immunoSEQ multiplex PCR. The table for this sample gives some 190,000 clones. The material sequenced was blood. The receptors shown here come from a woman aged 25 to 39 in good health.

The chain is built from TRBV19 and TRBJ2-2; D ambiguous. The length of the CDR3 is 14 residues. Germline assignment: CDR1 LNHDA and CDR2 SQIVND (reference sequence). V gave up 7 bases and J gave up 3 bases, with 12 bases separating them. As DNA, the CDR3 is TGTGCCAGTAAAATTGGCTCGGACACCGGGGAGCTGTTTTTT. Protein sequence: CASKIGSDTGELFF. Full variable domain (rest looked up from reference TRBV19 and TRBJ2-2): DGGITQSPKYLFRKEGQNVTLSCEQNLNHDAMYWYRQDPGQGLRLIYYSQIVNDFQKGDIAEGYSVSREKKESFPLTVTSAQKNPTAFYLCASKIGSDTGELFFGEGSRLTVL.

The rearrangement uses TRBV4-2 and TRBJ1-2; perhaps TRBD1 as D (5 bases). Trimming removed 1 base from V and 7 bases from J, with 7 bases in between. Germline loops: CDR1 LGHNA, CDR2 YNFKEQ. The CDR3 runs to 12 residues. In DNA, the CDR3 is TGTGCCAGCAGCCAAGGTGGGGCTGGCTACACCTTC. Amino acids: CASSQGGAGYTF.

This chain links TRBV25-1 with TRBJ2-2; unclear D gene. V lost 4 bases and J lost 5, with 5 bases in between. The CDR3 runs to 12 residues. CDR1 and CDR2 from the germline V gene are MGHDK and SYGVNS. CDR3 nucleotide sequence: TGTGCCAGCAGTGCCCCAACCGGGGAGCTGTTTTTT. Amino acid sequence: CASSAPTGELFF.

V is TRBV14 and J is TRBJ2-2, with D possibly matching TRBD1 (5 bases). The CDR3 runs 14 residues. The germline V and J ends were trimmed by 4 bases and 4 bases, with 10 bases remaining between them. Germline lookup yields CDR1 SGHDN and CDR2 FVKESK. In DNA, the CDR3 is TGTGCCAGCAGCCGACAGCAGGCCACCGGGGAGCTGTTTTTT. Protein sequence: CASSRQQATGELFF.

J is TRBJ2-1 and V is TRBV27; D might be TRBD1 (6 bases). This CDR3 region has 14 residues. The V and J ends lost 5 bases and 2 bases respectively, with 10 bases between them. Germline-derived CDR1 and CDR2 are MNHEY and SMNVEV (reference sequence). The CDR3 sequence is CASSPGTPYNEQFF. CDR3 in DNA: TGTGCCAGCAGTCCCGGGACACCCTACAATGAGCAGTTCTTC.

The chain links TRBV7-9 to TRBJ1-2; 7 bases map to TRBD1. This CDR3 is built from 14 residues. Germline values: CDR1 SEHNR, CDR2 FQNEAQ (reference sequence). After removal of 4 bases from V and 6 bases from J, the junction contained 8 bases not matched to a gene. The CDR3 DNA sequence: TGTGCCAGCAGCTCTCAGACAGGGTTTAATGGCTACACCTTC. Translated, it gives CASSSQTGFNGYTF.

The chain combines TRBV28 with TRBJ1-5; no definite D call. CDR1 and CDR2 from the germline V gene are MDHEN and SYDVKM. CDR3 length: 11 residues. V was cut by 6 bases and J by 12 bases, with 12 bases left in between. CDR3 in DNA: TGTGCCAGCAGCTCTGGATTTCTCCAGCATTTT. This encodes CASSSGFLQHF.

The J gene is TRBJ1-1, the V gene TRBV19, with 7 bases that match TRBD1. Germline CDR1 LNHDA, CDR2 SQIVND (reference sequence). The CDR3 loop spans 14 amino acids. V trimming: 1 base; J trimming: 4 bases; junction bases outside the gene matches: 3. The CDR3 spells CASSIGSGGTEAFF. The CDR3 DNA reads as TGTGCCAGTAGTATAGGATCAGGGGGCACTGAAGCTTTCTTT.

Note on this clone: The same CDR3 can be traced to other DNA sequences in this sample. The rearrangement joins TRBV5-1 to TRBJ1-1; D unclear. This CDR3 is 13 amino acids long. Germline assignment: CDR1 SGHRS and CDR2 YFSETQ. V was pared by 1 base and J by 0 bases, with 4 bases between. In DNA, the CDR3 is TGCGCCAGCAGCTTGACGGTGAACACTGAAGCTTTCTTT. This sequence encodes CASSLTVNTEAFF.

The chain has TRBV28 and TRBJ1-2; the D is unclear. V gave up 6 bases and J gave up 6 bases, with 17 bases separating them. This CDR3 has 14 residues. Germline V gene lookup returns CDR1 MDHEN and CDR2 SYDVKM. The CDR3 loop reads CASSVVELLHGYTF. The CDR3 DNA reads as TGTGCCAGCAGCGTGGTAGAACTCCTGCATGGCTACACCTTC.

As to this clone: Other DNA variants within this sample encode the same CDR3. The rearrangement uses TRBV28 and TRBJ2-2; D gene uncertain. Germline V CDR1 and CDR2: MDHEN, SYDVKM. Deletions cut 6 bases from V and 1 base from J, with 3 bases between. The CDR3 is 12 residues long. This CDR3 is CASRGNTGELFF. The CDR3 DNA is TGTGCCAGCAGGGGGAACACCGGGGAGCTGTTTTTT.

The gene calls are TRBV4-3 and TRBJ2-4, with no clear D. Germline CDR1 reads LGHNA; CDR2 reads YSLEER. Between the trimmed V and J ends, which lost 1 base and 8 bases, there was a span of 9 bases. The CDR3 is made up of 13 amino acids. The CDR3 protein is CASSQGHQDIQYF. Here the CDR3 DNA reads TGCGCCAGCAGCCAAGGGCATCAGGACATTCAGTACTTC.

The CDR3 loop is CASSLAPGYGYTF. The CDR3 bases are TGCGCCAGCAGCTTGGCACCGGGCTATGGCTACACCTTC. The chain recombines TRBV5-1 with TRBJ1-2, with D uncertain. CDR1 SGHRS and CDR2 YFSETQ come from the germline V gene. V was clipped by 0 bases and J by 4 bases, with 7 bases between them. The CDR3 sequence is 13 residues long.

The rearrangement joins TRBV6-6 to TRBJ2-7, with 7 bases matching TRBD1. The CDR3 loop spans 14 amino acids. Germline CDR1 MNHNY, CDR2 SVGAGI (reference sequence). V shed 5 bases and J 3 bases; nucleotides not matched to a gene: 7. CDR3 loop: CASSTSGTDYEQYF. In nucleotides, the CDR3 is TGTGCCAGCAGTACCTCCGGGACAGACTACGAGCAGTACTTC.

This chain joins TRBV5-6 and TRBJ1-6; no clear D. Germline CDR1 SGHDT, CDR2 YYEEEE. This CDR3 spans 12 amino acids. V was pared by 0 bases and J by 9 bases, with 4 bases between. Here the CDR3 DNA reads TGTGCCAGCAGCTTGGAGAGTTCACCCCTCCACTTT. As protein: CASSLESSPLHF.